The 25 T cell receptor beta chains given below trace back to one sample, sequenced in a study of blood T cell repertoires in COVID-19. Assay used: immunoSEQ multiplex PCR; TCRdb lists only in-frame clones, some missing. The table shows some 70,000 clones, with roughly 80% occurring only once. Sequenced sample: peripheral blood. Receptors originate from a woman aged 60-75 years with acute or convalescent COVID-19.

The J gene is TRBJ1-1, the V gene TRBV19, with D maybe TRBD1 (5 bases). Trimming shortened V by 4 bases and J by 7 bases, and 16 bases separated the two germline ends. The CDR3 extends over 14 amino acids. The germline V gene has CDR1 LNHDA and CDR2 SQIVND (reference sequence). Written as DNA, the CDR3 is TGTGCCAGTAGTACCCCCCTTCAGGGCTTTGAAGCTTTCTTT. This sequence encodes CASSTPLQGFEAFF.

The V and J genes are TRBV12-3 or TRBV12-4 and TRBJ2-1, with 7 bases matching TRBD1. V trimming: 5 bases; J trimming: 9 bases; junction bases outside the gene matches: 7. This CDR3 spans 13 amino acids. For the CDR3, the DNA is TGTGCCAGCAGTAATAGACAGGGATCTGAGCAGTTCTTC. It specifies CASSNRQGSEQFF.

The chain uses TRBV6-2 or TRBV6-3 and TRBJ2-2; 15 nucleotides align to TRBD2. Germline assignment: CDR1 MNHEY and CDR2 SVGEGT. The CDR3 loop spans 18 amino acids. The V segment lost 2 bases and the J segment 8 bases; nucleotides outside the gene matches: 9. CDR3 protein: CASSYRIGLAGGRGELFF. CDR3 in DNA: TGTGCCAGCAGTTACAGAATCGGACTAGCGGGAGGGCGTGGGGAGCTGTTTTTT.

The rearrangement uses TRBV3-1 (or the pseudogene TRBV3-2) and TRBJ1-2; the D is unclear. Trimming pared 5 bases from V and 6 bases from J, leaving 10 bases between. The CDR3 sequence is 12 residues long. The germline gives CDR1 LGHDT, CDR2 YNNKEL (reference sequence). CDR3 DNA: TGTGCCAGCAGCTCCCGGGGAGATGGCTACACCTTC. This codes for CASSSRGDGYTF.

The chain uses TRBV5-6 and TRBJ2-6; 7 positions agree with TRBD1. V gave up 0 bases and J gave up 2 bases; unmatched junction bases: 2. The CDR3 length is 16 residues. In germline, CDR1 is SGHDT, CDR2 YYEEEE. The CDR3 here is CASSLDGTAGANVLTF. DNA for the CDR3: TGTGCCAGCAGCTTGGACGGGACAGCTGGGGCCAACGTCCTGACTTTC.

This rearrangement joins TRBV27 to TRBJ2-7; TRBD2 is a possible D gene (5 bases). The CDR3 consists of 15 residues. CDR1 is MNHEY and CDR2 is SMNVEV in the germline V gene (reference sequence). The V end lost 5 bases, the J end lost 5 bases, and 19 bases lay between the germline ends. CDR3 loop: CASSHIPLASHEQYF. The CDR3 DNA reads as TGTGCCAGCAGTCATATTCCCCTAGCCTCGCACGAGCAGTACTTC.

V is TRBV18 and J is TRBJ1-5; 7 bases map to TRBD1. The CDR3 is made up of 14 amino acids. The V gene end was trimmed by 4 bases and the J gene end by 5 bases; junction bases not matched to a gene: 5. Germline V gives CDR1 KGHSH, CDR2 LQKENI. CDR3 in amino acids: CASSRDSGDQPQHF. DNA for the CDR3: TGTGCCAGCTCACGGGACAGTGGGGATCAGCCCCAGCATTTT.

The chain links TRBV27 to TRBJ1-3; 8 bases fit TRBD1. V gave up 3 bases and J gave up 2 bases; unmatched junction bases: 3. CDR1 is MNHEY, CDR2 SMNVEV, per germline (reference sequence). This CDR3 is 15 amino acids long. DNA for the CDR3: TGTGCCAGCAGTTTGGCACAGGGGGCTGGAAACACCATATATTTT. It codes for CASSLAQGAGNTIYF.

The CDR3 spells CASSLVTGRNTEAFF. CDR3 sequence (DNA): TGCGCCAGCAGCTTGGTAACAGGGAGGAACACTGAAGCTTTCTTT. The V and J genes are TRBV5-1 and TRBJ1-1; D is possibly TRBD1 (6 bases). The V and J ends lost 0 bases and 1 base respectively, with 10 bases between them. Germline V lookup: CDR1 SGHRS, CDR2 YFSETQ. CDR3 size: 15 residues. The full variable domain, rest sourced from reference TRBV5-1 and TRBJ1-1, is KAGVTQTPRYLIKTRGQQVTLSCSPISGHRSVSWYQQTPGQGLQFLFEYFSETQRNKGNFPGRFSGRQFSNSRSEMNVSTLELGDSALYLCASSLVTGRNTEAFFGQGTRLTVV.

This clone has only one observation. The V call is TRBV12-5, the J call TRBJ2-5; 8 bases are a match to TRBD2. Germline-derived CDR1 and CDR2 are LGHNT and FRNRAP. Germline trimming cut 6 bases from V and 4 bases from J; bases unmatched to any gene: 7. The CDR3 is made up of 14 amino acids. This chain's CDR3 is CASGQAGVRETQYF. The DNA of the CDR3 is TGTGCTAGTGGCCAAGCGGGAGTAAGAGAGACCCAGTACTTC.

The chain uses TRBV7-9 and TRBJ1-1; 9 bases agree with TRBD1. J lost 5 bases, V lost 4 bases, and 8 bases had no gene match. The germline V gene encodes CDR1 SEHNR and CDR2 FQNEAQ (reference sequence). The CDR3 consists of 15 residues. CDR3 in DNA: TGTGCCAGCAGCTCGAACAGGGGGCGTACGACTGAAGCTTTCTTT. It translates to CASSSNRGRTTEAFF.

In regard to this clone: This sample also contains other DNA sequences that code for the same CDR3. This sequence joins TRBV28 and TRBJ1-5; D possibly corresponds to TRBD1 (6 bases). Germline CDR1 and CDR2: MDHEN and SYDVKM. The CDR3 has 13 residues. The V gene lost 5 bases and the J gene lost 4 bases, with 9 bases spanning the gap. The CDR3 is CASSQDSNQPQHF. CDR3 in DNA: TGTGCCAGCAGTCAGGACAGTAATCAGCCCCAGCATTTT.

Only a few counts were recorded for this clone. This chain uses TRBV18 with TRBJ2-7; 7 bases match TRBD1. V lost 3 bases, J lost 6 bases, and 8 bases stayed unmatched. CDR3 size: 14 residues. Per the germline V gene, CDR1 is KGHSH and CDR2 is LQKENI. In DNA, the CDR3 is TGTGCCAGCTCACCCGGACAGGAGTCGGGCGAGCAGTACTTC. Its protein is CASSPGQESGEQYF. The full variable domain, its missing parts supplied by reference TRBV18 and TRBJ2-7, is NAGVMQNPRHLVRRRGQEARLRCSPMKGHSHVYWYRQLPEEGLKFMVYLQKENIIDESGMPKERFSAEFPKEGPSILRIQQVVRGDSAAYFCASSPGQESGEQYFGPGTRLTVT.

V gene TRBV5-4 combines with J gene TRBJ2-1; TRBD2 matches at 11 bases. Trimming removed 0 bases from V and 9 bases from J; junction bases left unmatched: 11. Germline CDR1 and CDR2: SGHNT and YYREEE (reference sequence). The CDR3 has 17 residues. CDR3 sequence reads: CASSLVKVAGGPGEQFF. The CDR3 bases are TGTGCCAGCAGCTTGGTGAAGGTAGCGGGAGGGCCGGGTGAGCAGTTCTTC.

The chain uses TRBV27 and TRBJ1-6; TRBD1 aligns across 10 bases. Germline V gene sequence: CDR1 MNHEY, CDR2 SMNVEV (reference sequence). Trimming took 1 base from V and 3 from J; bases not matched to a gene: 3. CDR3 length: 17 residues. CDR3 protein: CASSLWGQGIYNSPLHF. DNA for the CDR3: TGTGCCAGCAGTTTATGGGGACAGGGGATCTATAATTCACCCCTCCACTTT.

The table lists this clone with a count of one. The chain links TRBV29-1 to TRBJ2-5; D unclear. Trimming stripped 4 bases from V and 1 base from J, with 7 bases between. CDR3 length: 12 amino acids. In germline, CDR1 is SQVTM, CDR2 ANQGSEA. The CDR3 sequence: CSVARSQETQYF. CDR3 nucleotide sequence: TGCAGCGTTGCGAGGAGCCAAGAGACCCAGTACTTC. The full variable domain, its missing parts supplied by reference TRBV29-1 and TRBJ2-5, is SAVISQKPSRDICQRGTSLTIQCQVDSQVTMMFWYRQQPGQSLTLIATANQGSEATYESGFVIDKFPISRPNLTFSTLTVSNMSPEDSSIYLCSVARSQETQYFGPGTRLLVL.

The chain recombines TRBV11-3 with TRBJ2-1; 10 bases are shared with TRBD1. V lost 5 bases and J lost 2; bases outside the gene matches: 3. This CDR3 spans 15 amino acids. Germline CDR1 reads SGHNT; CDR2 reads YENEEA. CDR3 sequence (DNA): TGTGCCAGCAGCCTCGGGACAGGGGCCTACAATGAGCAGTTCTTC. It encodes CASSLGTGAYNEQFF.

This sequence joins TRBV10-1 and TRBJ1-5; 9 bases line up with TRBD1. The trim removed 5 bases at V and 1 base at J, leaving 15 bases unmatched. Germline loops: CDR1 WNHNN, CDR2 SYGVQD (reference sequence). The length of the CDR3 is 19 residues. The CDR3, as DNA: TGCGCCAGCAGTCAATCTTCAGACAGGGGGATATGGAGCAATCAGCCCCAGCATTTT. Its protein is CASSQSSDRGIWSNQPQHF.

The CDR3 DNA follows: TGTGCCAGCTCACCCGGGTCGTACAATGAGCAGTTCTTC. This gives the protein CASSPGSYNEQFF. The chain joins TRBV18 to TRBJ2-1, with D hard to call. The V gene lost 3 bases and the J gene lost 4 bases, with 7 bases spanning the gap. CDR3 length: 13 amino acids. Germline V gives CDR1 KGHSH, CDR2 LQKENI.

The chain couples TRBV6-5 to TRBJ2-2, with D possibly TRBD2 on 6 matching bases. Germline V gene lookup returns CDR1 MNHEY and CDR2 SVGAGI. Trimming pared 4 bases from V and 5 bases from J, leaving 11 bases between. The CDR3 loop spans 14 amino acids. The CDR3 protein is CASSFALATGELFF. Here the CDR3 DNA reads TGTGCCAGCAGTTTCGCCCTAGCGACCGGGGAGCTGTTTTTT.

The rearrangement uses TRBV6-1 and TRBJ2-7; 9 positions match TRBD2. The CDR3 is 16 residues long. The J segment lost 2 bases and the V segment lost 1 base, leaving 6 bases of the junction unmatched. The germline V gene encodes CDR1 MNHNS and CDR2 SASEGT. The CDR3 region is CASSEGPGLAPYEQYF. CDR3 coding DNA: TGTGCCAGCAGTGAAGGTCCGGGACTAGCCCCCTACGAGCAGTACTTC.

The chain combines TRBV7-2 with TRBJ2-1; D unclear. Germline-derived CDR1 and CDR2 are SGHTA and FQGNSA. CDR3 length: 15 amino acids. V was cut by 3 bases and J by 9 bases, with 18 bases left in between. The DNA of the CDR3 is TGTGCCAGCAGCTTCTTCCCTGACTGGTTCACTGAGCAGTTCTTC. Translating it yields CASSFFPDWFTEQFF.

CDR3 DNA sequence: TGTGCCAGCAACGGCGATAGGGCTAGCGGGAGAATCACCGGGGAGCTGTTTTTT. The encoded protein is CASNGDRASGRITGELFF. The J gene is TRBJ2-2, the V gene TRBV7-8, with 10 bases aligning to TRBD2. Germline V gene lookup returns CDR1 SGHVS and CDR2 FQNEAQ. J lost 4 bases, V lost 7 bases, and 15 bases had no gene match. The CDR3 is made up of 18 amino acids. The variable domain in full, completed from reference TRBV7-8 and TRBJ2-2, reads GAGVSQSPRYKVAKRGQDVALRCDPISGHVSLFWYQQALGQGPEFLTYFQNEAQLDKSGLPSDRFFAERPEGSVSTLKIQRTQQEDSAVYLCASNGDRASGRITGELFFGEGSRLTVL.

The rearrangement uses TRBV27 and TRBJ2-1, with unresolved D. Germline-derived CDR1 and CDR2 are MNHEY and SMNVEV (reference sequence). The ends were cut back, 0 bases at V and 6 bases at J, with 12 bases in the middle. CDR3 size: 15 residues. The CDR3 sequence is CASSLSIAGTNEQFF. In DNA form, the CDR3 reads TGTGCCAGCAGTTTATCCATCGCAGGTACCAATGAGCAGTTCTTC.

This clone was picked up a small number of times. The chain joins TRBV9 to TRBJ2-3; the match to TRBD2 covers 11 bases. Germline V CDR1 and CDR2: SGDLS, YYNGEE. J lost 0 bases, V lost 2 bases, and 5 bases had no gene match. This CDR3 contains 17 residues. The CDR3 coding sequence is TGTGCCAGCAGCGTGGGACTAGCGGCTCGAAGCACAGATACGCAGTATTTT. This codes for CASSVGLAARSTDTQYF.